This TCR beta chain stems from a study of identical twins. Each CDR3 protein is one row after TCRdb ran MiXCR on the 5' RACE reads. The repertoire holds 430,000 or so distinct CDR3 sequences, less than 25% seen once, with around 3% in the top ten. This clonotype occurred a few times. Germline V gives CDR1 MNHEY, CDR2 SMNVEV (reference sequence). The V and J ends lost 3 bases and 3 bases respectively, with 11 bases between them. The CDR3 extends over 14 amino acids. These same data were also listed under a study on T cells expressing NK-cell markers. That work states: Sorted CD3+CD56+NKG2C+, CD3+CD56+NKG2C- and CD3+CD56-NKG2C+ T-cell subsets were beta-chain profiled. The eight sequenced donors comprised seven who were HCMV-seropositive and one who was seronegative. Among CD8+ T cells from five or six donors, dominant NKG2C+ clonotypes accounted for about 1.0-7.5%. Four of the donors also had these clonotypes leading their CD3+CD56-NKG2C+ fraction.

The gene calls are TRBV27 and TRBJ1-1, with D possibly being TRBD1 (5 bases). This receptor was taken from a woman under 30 in good health. Sequencing used CD4+ T cells sorted from blood. The CDR3, as DNA: TGTGCCAGCAGTTTGCTGCCGGGGGACACTGAAGCTTTCTTT. This encodes CASSLLPGDTEAFF.